The clone carrying this T cell receptor (beta chain) was detected many times. The sample originates from a study of regulatory T cells in long-lasting Graves disease. Germline CDR1 is GTSNPN and CDR2 is SVGIG (reference sequence). The CDR3 has 14 amino acids. Trimming pared 3 bases from V and 0 bases from J, leaving 12 bases between. iRepertoire HTBI primers and Arm-PCR of CDR3 regions built TCR beta libraries. TCRdb processed the multiplex PCR reads anew with MiXCR; each CDR3 protein has one entry. The data hold 550,000 to 650,000 distinct CDR3 sequences, with 16% observed a single time. Described time point: newly diagnosed GD, antithyroid drugs for less than 3 months. The TCR library was made from RNA that had been extracted from PBMCs in TRIzol. These data were also filed under a second study, of T cells in Graves' hyperthyroidism and ophthalmopathy.

The source material was peripheral blood mononuclear cells (PBMCs), sampled at new diagnosis, from a patient treated with antithyroid drugs. The sequence came from a man between 18 and 35 years old with Graves disease. The chain joins TRBV30 to TRBJ2-7; perhaps TRBD1 as D (6 bases). Here the CDR3 DNA reads TGTGCCTGGAGCACAGGGCTAATCTCCTACGAGCAGTACTTC. Translated: CAWSTGLISYEQYF.